The subject of this entry is one T cell receptor beta chain. Its antigen remains unknown. This entry comes from a study of T cell repertoires in cytomegalovirus infection. The overall study: Both a matching HLA type and CMV infection were indicated by public TCR beta signatures.

The V end was cut by 6 bases, the J end by 0 bases, with 12 bases between. This CDR3 comprises 15 residues. Looked up from germline, CDR1 is LNHDA and CDR2 is SQIVND (reference sequence). General study points: Cumulative frequency (of public TCR beta family members) identified carriers of CMV plus the relevant HLA. Dominating the ex vivo response were TCR beta clonotypes that were CMV-specific and HLA-C-restricted.

MiXCR, applied by TCRdb to the reads, yields one record per CDR3 protein. The table records approximately 180,000 distinct CDR3 sequences, 17% of them present only once. The chain recombines TRBV19 with TRBJ1-5, with a weak D call TRBD1 (5 bases). Material: CD8+ T cells from PBMCs. This clonotype originated in a human donor in good health (CMV status not recorded). Some clones in this sample may be carry-over from other donors' samples. Here the CDR3 reads CASSWDVSSNQPQHF. The CDR3, as DNA: TGTGCCAGTAGCTGGGACGTTTCTAGCAATCAGCCCCAGCATTTT.